The 21 T cell receptor beta chains in this list originate from one sample, sequenced in a study of T cells in Graves' hyperthyroidism and ophthalmopathy. RNA transcripts gave rise to amplified TCR beta CDR3 regions. The TCR CDR3 first-round RT-PCR relied on the HTBI primer set. TCRdb reprocessed the multiplex PCR reads with MiXCR, giving one entry per CDR3 protein. This table has about 480,000 distinct CDR3 sequences, roughly a quarter appearing once. The specimen sequenced was blood. These receptor sequences come from a woman aged 25 to 45 with Graves' ophthalmopathy.

The sample holds many counts of this clonotype. The rearrangement uses TRBV6-1 and TRBJ2-7; D ambiguous. Germline V lookup: CDR1 MNHNS, CDR2 SASEGT. Trimming left V 8 bases short and J 3 bases short, with 20 bases between. The CDR3 has 15 amino acids. CDR3 amino acids: CASSAEVEPYYEQYF. The CDR3, as DNA: TGTGCCAGCTCCGCCGAGGTCGAACCTTACTACGAGCAGTACTTC.

In its sample, this clonotype was seen many times. The genes are TRBV28 and TRBJ2-7; D is undetermined. This CDR3 has 12 residues. The ends were cut back, 6 bases at V and 2 bases at J, with 8 bases in the middle. Germline V gene data show CDR1 as MDHEN and CDR2 as SYDVKM. The CDR3 DNA reads as TGTGCCAGCAGCAGTCAGACCTACGAGCAGTACTTC. This translates into CASSSQTYEQYF.

There are a few counts of this clonotype. The chain joins TRBV5-1 to TRBJ2-2; D possibly corresponds to TRBD1 (7 bases). V lost 4 bases and J lost 5, with 12 bases in between. From germline, CDR1 is SGHRS and CDR2 YFSETQ. The CDR3 has 14 amino acids. The CDR3 sequence: CASSRDSGTGELFF. The CDR3 DNA reads as TGCGCCAGCAGCCGGGACAGCGGGACCGGGGAGCTGTTTTTT.

The chain carries TRBV10-1 and TRBJ2-5; TRBD1 aligns across 8 bases. The CDR3 loop spans 17 amino acids. V lost 5 bases and J lost 5; bases outside the gene matches: 16. Germline V gene data show CDR1 as WNHNN and CDR2 as SYGVQD (reference sequence). The CDR3 spells CASSTGTGGPLSETQYF. CDR3 DNA: TGCGCCAGCAGTACCGGGACAGGAGGCCCCCTTTCGGAGACCCAGTACTTC.

The sample holds a few counts of this clonotype. The rearrangement uses TRBV6-2 or TRBV6-3 and TRBJ1-5; 12 nucleotides align to TRBD1. Germline-derived CDR1 and CDR2 are MNHEY and SVGEGT. The CDR3 sequence is 18 residues long. With V trimmed by 8 bases and J by 5 bases, 16 bases remained unmatched. CDR3 sequence reads: CASLGPEWGQGAHQPQHF. CDR3 DNA sequence: TGTGCCAGCCTAGGGCCGGAGTGGGGACAGGGGGCCCATCAGCCCCAGCATTTT.

This chain links TRBV7-2 with TRBJ1-2; 8 nucleotides agree with TRBD1. Germline trimming cut 5 bases from V and 4 bases from J; bases unmatched to any gene: 6. In germline, CDR1 is SGHTA, CDR2 FQGNSA. CDR3 length: 14 amino acids. The DNA for the CDR3 is TGTGCCAGCAGCCGCGGGGACAGGAGCTATGGCTACACCTTC. Translation gives CASSRGDRSYGYTF.

A few counts support this clonotype. The V gene is TRBV3-1, the J gene TRBJ1-3; unclear D gene. V was cut by 0 bases and J by 7 bases, with 13 bases left in between. The CDR3 sequence is 15 residues long. Germline-derived CDR1 and CDR2 are LGHDT and YNNKEL (reference sequence). The CDR3 reads CASSQEDLRRNTIYF. The CDR3 bases are TGTGCCAGCAGCCAAGAAGACCTTCGGCGGAACACCATATATTTT.

The CDR3 loop reads CASSHVEGSYGYTF. Here the CDR3 DNA reads TGCGCCAGCAGCCACGTGGAGGGGAGCTATGGCTACACCTTC. V usage is TRBV4-1 and J usage is TRBJ1-2, with D maybe TRBD1 (5 bases). With 3 bases removed from V and 4 bases from J, the gap between germline ends came to 12 bases. Germline-derived CDR1 and CDR2 are MGHRA and YSYEKL. The CDR3 is 14 amino acids.

This clonotype occurred once. The V call is TRBV12-3 or TRBV12-4, the J call TRBJ2-5, with D tentatively TRBD2 (6 bases). This CDR3 has 14 amino acids. V shed 2 bases and J shed 3 bases, with 10 bases lying between them. The CDR3 DNA sequence: TGTGCCAGCAGTTTATACGGAGGGGAAGAGACCCAGTACTTC. Translation: CASSLYGGEETQYF.

The V gene is TRBV15, the J gene TRBJ1-1; 7 bases align to TRBD1. Germline V gene data show CDR1 as LNHNV and CDR2 as YYDKDF (reference sequence). The CDR3 runs to 14 residues. Losses at the gene ends were 5 bases for V and 0 bases for J; bases not matched to a gene: 3. The CDR3 reads CATSGQVMNTEAFF. Here the CDR3 DNA reads TGTGCCACCAGCGGACAGGTCATGAACACTGAAGCTTTCTTT.

This clonotype showed up many times. The gene calls are TRBV7-3 and TRBJ1-5; D is uncertain. Trimming left V 4 bases short and J 5 bases short, with 9 bases between. The length of the CDR3 is 13 residues. Germline lookup yields CDR1 SGHTA and CDR2 FQGTGA. CDR3 protein: CASSSFRDQPQHF. The CDR3 DNA sequence: TGTGCCAGCAGCTCCTTCAGAGATCAGCCCCAGCATTTT.

This clonotype was seen repeatedly, ten times or more. This rearrangement joins TRBV25-1 to TRBJ1-2, with a possible D match to TRBD1 (5 bases). CDR1 is MGHDK, CDR2 SYGVNS, per germline. The CDR3 sequence is 14 residues long. V lost 4 bases and J lost 8, with 17 bases in between. This CDR3 reads CASSAPGMLGGYTF. CDR3 in DNA: TGTGCCAGCAGTGCCCCAGGGATGCTTGGCGGCTACACCTTC.

The sample holds many counts of this clonotype. The rearrangement links TRBV28 to TRBJ2-7; 8 bases fit TRBD2. V was pared by 10 bases and J by 5 bases, with 10 bases of the junction left unmatched. The CDR3 has 13 amino acids. Germline assignment: CDR1 MDHEN and CDR2 SYDVKM. CDR3 DNA: TGTGCCACCCGGGGGGGCAGCAAGAACGAGCAGTACTTC. It translates to CATRGGSKNEQYF.

This clonotype has at least ten counts. The rearrangement uses TRBV20-1 and TRBJ2-7; 12 bases map to TRBD1. The length of the CDR3 is 14 residues. The J segment lost 2 bases and the V segment lost 6 bases, leaving 5 bases of the junction unmatched. CDR1 is DFQATT and CDR2 is SNEGSKA in the germline V gene (reference sequence). CDR3 loop: CSAPGDRGPYEQYF. The CDR3 nucleotides are TGCAGTGCCCCTGGGGACAGGGGGCCCTACGAGCAGTACTTC.

This clonotype was recorded at least ten times. The chain carries TRBV29-1 and TRBJ2-7, with TRBD2 matching over 7 bases. The germline gives CDR1 SQVTM, CDR2 ANQGSEA. The CDR3 is 14 amino acids. V lost 4 bases and J lost 9; bases outside the gene matches: 15. The CDR3: CSVALGTTYDWQYF. The DNA for the CDR3 is TGCAGCGTTGCTCTAGGGACTACCTACGATTGGCAGTACTTC.

The V and J genes are TRBV2 and TRBJ1-1; no firm D call. CDR3 length: 13 residues. Trimming pared 0 bases from V and 7 bases from J, leaving 9 bases between. Germline V gene sequence: CDR1 SNHLY, CDR2 FYNNEI. The CDR3 DNA follows: TGTGCCAGCAGTGAAGCGCTTCTGGATGAAGCTTTCTTT. This sequence encodes CASSEALLDEAFF.

This chain links TRBV7-8 with TRBJ2-5; the D call may be TRBD1 or TRBD2 (5 bases each). V gave up 1 base and J gave up 4 bases, with 19 bases separating them. Per germline, CDR1 SGHVS and CDR2 FQNEAQ. The CDR3 contains 17 residues. For the CDR3, the DNA is TGTGCCAGCAGCTTAGACGCGGCAGGGCTCCGGGGAGAGACCCAGTACTTC. As protein: CASSLDAAGLRGETQYF. The full variable domain, rest sourced from reference TRBV7-8 and TRBJ2-5, is GAGVSQSPRYKVAKRGQDVALRCDPISGHVSLFWYQQALGQGPEFLTYFQNEAQLDKSGLPSDRFFAERPEGSVSTLKIQRTQQEDSAVYLCASSLDAAGLRGETQYFGPGTRLLVL.

This clonotype has at least ten counts. The rearrangement uses TRBV18 and TRBJ2-7; 7 nucleotides agree with TRBD1. This CDR3 is 14 amino acids long. With V trimmed by 0 bases and J by 4 bases, 3 bases remained unmatched. Per germline, CDR1 KGHSH and CDR2 LQKENI. The CDR3 region has the DNA TGTGCCAGCTCACCACCGGGACAGATTTACGAGCAGTACTTC. The encoded protein is CASSPPGQIYEQYF.

In its sample, this clonotype was seen many times. The chain has TRBV4-2 and TRBJ1-5, with D tentatively TRBD1 (5 bases). V was pared by 0 bases and J by 2 bases, with 11 bases between. This CDR3 is 16 amino acids long. Looked up from germline, CDR1 is LGHNA and CDR2 is YNFKEQ. The CDR3 protein is CASSQEGTVGNQPQHF. The CDR3 region has the DNA TGTGCCAGCAGCCAAGAGGGGACCGTTGGCAATCAGCCCCAGCATTTT.

A word on this clonotype: The junction departs from germline at one end; a sequencing error may be responsible. V is TRBV12-3 or TRBV12-4 and J is TRBJ1-5, with a tentative D call TRBD1 (6 bases). CDR3 length: 19 amino acids. The CDR3 nucleotides are TGTGCCAGCAGTTTAGGTAGACGGGGGCCCGAGAGTAGCTATCAGCCTCAGCATTTT. Its protein product is CASSLGRRGPESSYQPQHF.

This clonotype showed up many times. The genes are TRBV3-1 and TRBJ2-5; D is possibly TRBD2 (6 bases). This CDR3 has 15 residues. CDR1 is LGHDT and CDR2 is YNNKEL in the germline V gene (reference sequence). V gave up 3 bases and J gave up 5 bases, with 16 bases separating them. The CDR3 here is CASSQEGKSSETQYF. CDR3 DNA: TGTGCCAGCAGCCAGGAGGGCAAATCTTCGGAGACCCAGTACTTC.